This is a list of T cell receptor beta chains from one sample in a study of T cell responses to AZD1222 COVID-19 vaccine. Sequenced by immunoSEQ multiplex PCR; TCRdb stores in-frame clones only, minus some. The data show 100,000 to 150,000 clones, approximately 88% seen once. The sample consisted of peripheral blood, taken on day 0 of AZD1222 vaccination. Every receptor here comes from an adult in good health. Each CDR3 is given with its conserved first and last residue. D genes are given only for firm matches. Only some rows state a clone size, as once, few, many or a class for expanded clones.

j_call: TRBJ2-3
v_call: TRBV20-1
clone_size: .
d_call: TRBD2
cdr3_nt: TGCAGTGCTACACATAGCGGGGAATGGTATTTT
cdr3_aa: CSATHSGEWYF

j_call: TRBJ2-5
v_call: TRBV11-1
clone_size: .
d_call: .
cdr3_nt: TGTGCCAGCAGTTTGGCCGGGGAGACCCAGTACTTC
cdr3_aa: CASSLAGETQYF

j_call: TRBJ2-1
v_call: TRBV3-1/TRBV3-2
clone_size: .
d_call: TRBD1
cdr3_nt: TGTGCCAGCAGCCTGAACGGGACAGTGAGCTCCTACAATGAGCAGTTCTTC
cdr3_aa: CASSLNGTVSSYNEQFF

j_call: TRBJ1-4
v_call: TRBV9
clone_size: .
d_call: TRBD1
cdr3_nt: TGTGCCAGCACGCGACAGGGTCTCTTTAATGAAAAACTGTTTTTT
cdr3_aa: CASTRQGLFNEKLFF

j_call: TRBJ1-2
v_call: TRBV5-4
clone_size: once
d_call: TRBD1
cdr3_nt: TGTGCCAGCAGCTCCCCGGACAGGGGAGACCATGGCTACACCTTC
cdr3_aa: CASSSPDRGDHGYTF

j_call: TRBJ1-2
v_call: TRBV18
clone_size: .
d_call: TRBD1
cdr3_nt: TGTGCCAGCTCACAGGGGGCTGAAGGCTACACCTTC
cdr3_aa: CASSQGAEGYTF

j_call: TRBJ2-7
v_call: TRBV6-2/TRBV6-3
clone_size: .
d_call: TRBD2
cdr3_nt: TGTGCCAGCAGCCTGGGACTAGCGGGATCCTACGAGCAGTACTTC
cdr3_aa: CASSLGLAGSYEQYF

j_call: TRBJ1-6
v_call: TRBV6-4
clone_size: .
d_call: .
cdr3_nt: TGTGCCAGCAGCCCAGATTGGAATTCACCCCTCCACTTT
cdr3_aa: CASSPDWNSPLHF

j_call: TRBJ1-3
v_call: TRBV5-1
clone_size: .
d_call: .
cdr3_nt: TGCGCCAGCAGCTTGGGTCGGACAGAGGACACCATATATTTT
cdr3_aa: CASSLGRTEDTIYF

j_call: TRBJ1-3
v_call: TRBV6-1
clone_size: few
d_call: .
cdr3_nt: TGTGCCAGCAGTGAAGCGGGTGGGAACACCATATATTTT
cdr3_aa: CASSEAGGNTIYF

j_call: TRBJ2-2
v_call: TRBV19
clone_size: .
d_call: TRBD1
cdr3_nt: TGTGCCAGTAGTATCGAGGACAGGGGGCCCTCCGGGGAGCTGTTTTTT
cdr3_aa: CASSIEDRGPSGELFF

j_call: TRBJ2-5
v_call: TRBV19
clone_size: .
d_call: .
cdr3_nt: TGTGCCAGTAGTATATTGGGACGGGACGTGACCCAGTACTTC
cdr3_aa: CASSILGRDVTQYF

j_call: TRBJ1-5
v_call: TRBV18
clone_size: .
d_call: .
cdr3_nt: TGTGCCAGCTCGGACAGTTATAGCAATCAGCCCCAGCATTTT
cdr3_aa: CASSDSYSNQPQHF

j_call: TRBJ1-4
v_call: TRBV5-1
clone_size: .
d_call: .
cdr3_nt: TGCGCCAGCAGGTCGAACATGGGTGAGGAAAAACTGTTTTTT
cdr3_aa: CASRSNMGEEKLFF

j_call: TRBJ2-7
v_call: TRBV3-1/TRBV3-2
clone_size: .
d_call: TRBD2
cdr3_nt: TGTGCCAGCAGGGGACCGGGACTAGCGGGTGTCGAGCAGTACTTC
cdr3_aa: CASRGPGLAGVEQYF

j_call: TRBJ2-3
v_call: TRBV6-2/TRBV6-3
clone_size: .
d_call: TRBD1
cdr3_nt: TGTGCCAGCAGTCGCTCGGGACAGGGCACAGATACGCAGTATTTT
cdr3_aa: CASSRSGQGTDTQYF

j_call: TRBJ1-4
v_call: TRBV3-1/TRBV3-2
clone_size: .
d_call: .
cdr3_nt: TGTGCCAGCAGCCTAACGGGGGGGCTACGAACTAATGAAAAACTGTTTTTT
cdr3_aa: CASSLTGGLRTNEKLFF

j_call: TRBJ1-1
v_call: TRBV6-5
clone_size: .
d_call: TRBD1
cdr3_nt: TGTGCCAGCAAGTCGACAGGGCAGTTGACTGAAGCTTTCTTT
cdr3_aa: CASKSTGQLTEAFF

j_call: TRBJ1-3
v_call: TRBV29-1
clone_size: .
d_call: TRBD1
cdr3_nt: TGCAGCGCTACCGGGACAGGGAAGAGTATTTCTGGAAACACCATATATTTT
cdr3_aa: CSATGTGKSISGNTIYF

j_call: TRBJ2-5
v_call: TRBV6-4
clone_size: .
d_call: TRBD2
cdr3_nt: TGTGCCAGCACCCCCCCGGGGGCTAGCGGGGGAGCGGCCCAGTACTTC
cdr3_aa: CASTPPGASGGAAQYF

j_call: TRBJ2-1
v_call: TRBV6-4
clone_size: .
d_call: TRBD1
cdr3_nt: TGTGCCAGCAGTGACTCTGACAGGGCCCATGAGCAGTTCTTC
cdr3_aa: CASSDSDRAHEQFF

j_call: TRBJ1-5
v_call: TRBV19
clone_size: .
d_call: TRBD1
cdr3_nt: TGTGCCAGTAGAAGGACGGGACAGGGACTACATAGCAATCAGCCCCAGCATTTT
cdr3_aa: CASRRTGQGLHSNQPQHF

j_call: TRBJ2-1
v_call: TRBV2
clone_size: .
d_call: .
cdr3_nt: TGTGCCAGCAGTGAAATCGGGCCTGACAATGAGCAGTTCTTC
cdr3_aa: CASSEIGPDNEQFF

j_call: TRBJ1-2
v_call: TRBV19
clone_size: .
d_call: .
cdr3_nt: TGTGCCAGTAGTCCTGGTCAGCACTATGGCTACACCTTC
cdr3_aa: CASSPGQHYGYTF

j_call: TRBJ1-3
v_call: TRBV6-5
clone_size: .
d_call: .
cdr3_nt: TGTGCCAGCAGCGCCCTTCGAGACTCTGGAAACACCATATATTTT
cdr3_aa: CASSALRDSGNTIYF

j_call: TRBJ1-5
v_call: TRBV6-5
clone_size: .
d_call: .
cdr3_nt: TGTGCCAGCAGTACGTGGCAGGGCAATCAGCCCCAGCATTTT
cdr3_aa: CASSTWQGNQPQHF

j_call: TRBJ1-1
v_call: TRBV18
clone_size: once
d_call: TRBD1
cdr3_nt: TGTGCCAGCTCGGCGGACAGGGGGCGAGCTTTCTTT
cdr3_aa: CASSADRGRAFF

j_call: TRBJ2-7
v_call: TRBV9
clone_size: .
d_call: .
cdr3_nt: TGTGCCAGCAGCGTACGAGGGGGCGAGCAGTACTTC
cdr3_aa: CASSVRGGEQYF

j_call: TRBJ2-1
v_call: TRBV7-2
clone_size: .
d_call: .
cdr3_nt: TGTGCCAGCAGCTTAGGTGGAGGGAGGGAGCAGTTCTTC
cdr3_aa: CASSLGGGREQFF

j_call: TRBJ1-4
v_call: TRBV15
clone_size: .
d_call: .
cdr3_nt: TGTGCCACCAACAGAGACTCAACTAATGAAAAACTGTTTTTT
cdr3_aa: CATNRDSTNEKLFF

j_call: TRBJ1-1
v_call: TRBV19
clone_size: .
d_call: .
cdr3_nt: TGTGCCAGTAGTATTAAGGGGAATGGGAACACTGAAGCTTTCTTT
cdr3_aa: CASSIKGNGNTEAFF

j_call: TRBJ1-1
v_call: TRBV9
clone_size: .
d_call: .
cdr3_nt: TGTGCCAGCAGCGCCCGGGACGGCGAAGCTTTCTTT
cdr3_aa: CASSARDGEAFF

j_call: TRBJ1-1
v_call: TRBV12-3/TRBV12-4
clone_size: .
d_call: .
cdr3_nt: TGTGCCAGCACCGTACAGAGAAACACTGAAGCTTTCTTT
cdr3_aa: CASTVQRNTEAFF

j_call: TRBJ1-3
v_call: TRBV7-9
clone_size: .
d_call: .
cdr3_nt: TGTGCCAGCAGCTTATCGAGTGGAAACACCATATATTTT
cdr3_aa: CASSLSSGNTIYF

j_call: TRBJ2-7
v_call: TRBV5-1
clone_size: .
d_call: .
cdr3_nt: TGCGCCAGCAGCTCCCCCGTTACGAGAAAGCAGTACTTC
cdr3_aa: CASSSPVTRKQYF

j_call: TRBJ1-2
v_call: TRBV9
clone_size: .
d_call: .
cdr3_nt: TGTGCCAGCAGCCCGGAGGGGGGTTCGGGAGCCTATGGCTACACCTTC
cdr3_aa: CASSPEGGSGAYGYTF

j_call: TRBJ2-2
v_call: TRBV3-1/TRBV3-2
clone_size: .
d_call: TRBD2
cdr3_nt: TGTGCCAGCAGCCTGCGAAGCGGGAGAGGTACCGGGGAGCTGTTTTTT
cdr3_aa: CASSLRSGRGTGELFF

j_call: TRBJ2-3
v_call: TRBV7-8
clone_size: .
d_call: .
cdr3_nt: TGTGCCAGCAGCTCCGACTTAAATACGCAGTATTTT
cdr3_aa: CASSSDLNTQYF

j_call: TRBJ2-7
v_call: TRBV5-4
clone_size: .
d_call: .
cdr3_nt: TGTGCCAGCAGCTTGGCCGAGGGTGCCTACGAGCAGTACTTC
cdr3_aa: CASSLAEGAYEQYF

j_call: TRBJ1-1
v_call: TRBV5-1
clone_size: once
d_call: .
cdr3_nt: TGCGCCAGCACCGGGACGGAGAACACTGAAGCTTTCTTT
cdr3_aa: CASTGTENTEAFF

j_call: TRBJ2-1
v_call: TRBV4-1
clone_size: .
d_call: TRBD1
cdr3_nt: TGCGCCAGCAGCCAAGGTGAGGACAGGGCCTACAATGAGCAGTTCTTC
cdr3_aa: CASSQGEDRAYNEQFF

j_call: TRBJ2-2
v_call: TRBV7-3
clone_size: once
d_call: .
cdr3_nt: TGTGCCAGCAGCCTTAAGTTCGGCACCGGGGAGCTGTTTTTT
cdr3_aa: CASSLKFGTGELFF

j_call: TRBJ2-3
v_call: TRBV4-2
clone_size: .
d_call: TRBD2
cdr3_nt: TGTGCCAGCAGCCAGGGTGCGGGAGGGGCAGATACGCAGTATTTT
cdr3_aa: CASSQGAGGADTQYF

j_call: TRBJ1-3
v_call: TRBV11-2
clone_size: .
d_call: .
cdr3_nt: TGTGCCAGCAGCTTAGATGGGTACCTAACCTCTGGAAACACCATATATTTT
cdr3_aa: CASSLDGYLTSGNTIYF

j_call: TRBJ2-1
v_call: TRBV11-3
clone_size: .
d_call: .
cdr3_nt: TGTGCCAGCAGCTTAGCGGAGGGCCGGGACAATGAGCAGTTCTTC
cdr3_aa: CASSLAEGRDNEQFF

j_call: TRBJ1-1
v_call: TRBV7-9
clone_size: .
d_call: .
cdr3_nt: TGTGCCAGCAGCCCCACCATTGGGAACACTGAAGCTTTCTTT
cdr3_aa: CASSPTIGNTEAFF

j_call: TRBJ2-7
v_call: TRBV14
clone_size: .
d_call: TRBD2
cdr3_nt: TGTGCCAGCAGCCGAAGCGAGCCTAGCGGGAGTGGAGAGCAGTACTTC
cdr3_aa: CASSRSEPSGSGEQYF

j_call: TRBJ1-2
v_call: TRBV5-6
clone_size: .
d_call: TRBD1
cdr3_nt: TGTGCCAGCAGCTACCCTCCGGGACAGATTGCCGCTAACTATGGCTACACCTTC
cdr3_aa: CASSYPPGQIAANYGYTF

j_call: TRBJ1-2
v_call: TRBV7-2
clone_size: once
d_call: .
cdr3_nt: TGTGCCAGCAGCTTAGTACAGGGTAACTATGGCTACACCTTC
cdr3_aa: CASSLVQGNYGYTF

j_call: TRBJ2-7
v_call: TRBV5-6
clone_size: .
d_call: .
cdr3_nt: TGTGCCAGCAGCTTGACTGGCTACGAGCAGTACTTC
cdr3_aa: CASSLTGYEQYF

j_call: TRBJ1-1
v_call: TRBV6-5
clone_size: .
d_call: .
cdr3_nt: TGTGCCAGCAGTTACTCCCCCCGGGACACCTCTGAAGCTTTCTTT
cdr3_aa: CASSYSPRDTSEAFF

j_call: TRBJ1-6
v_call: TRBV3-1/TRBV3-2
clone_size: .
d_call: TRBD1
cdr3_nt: TGTGCCAGCAGCCAAAGAGGGACAGGGAATAATTCACCCCTCCACTTT
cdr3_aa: CASSQRGTGNNSPLHF

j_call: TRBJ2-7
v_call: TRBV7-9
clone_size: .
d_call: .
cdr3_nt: TGTGCCAGCAGCCCCCGGGACGGGTCACGCAACGAGCAGTACTTC
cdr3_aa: CASSPRDGSRNEQYF

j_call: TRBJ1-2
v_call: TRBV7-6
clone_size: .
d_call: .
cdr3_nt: TGTGCCAGCAGCTTAGCGTACAGCGAGGGCGGCTATGGCTACACCTTC
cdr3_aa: CASSLAYSEGGYGYTF

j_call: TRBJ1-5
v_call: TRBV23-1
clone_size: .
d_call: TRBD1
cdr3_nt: TGCGCCAGCAGTCAATCTCGATACGTCCCCCTTACAGGGGATGGCCAGCCCCAGCATTTT
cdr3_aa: CASSQSRYVPLTGDGQPQHF

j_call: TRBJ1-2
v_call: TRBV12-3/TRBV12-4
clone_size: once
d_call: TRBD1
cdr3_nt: TGTGCCAGCAACCCCAGGGGGGGTAGTGGCTACACCTTC
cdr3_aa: CASNPRGGSGYTF

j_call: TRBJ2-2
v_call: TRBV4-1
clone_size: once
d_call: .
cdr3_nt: TGCGCCAGCAGCCAAGGGGTCTTGAGACGAACGAACACCGGGGAGCTGTTTTTT
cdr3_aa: CASSQGVLRRTNTGELFF

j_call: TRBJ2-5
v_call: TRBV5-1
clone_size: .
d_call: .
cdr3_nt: TGCGCCAGCAGCTTGGCCATCGGGGCGCAAGAGACCCAGTACTTC
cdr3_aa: CASSLAIGAQETQYF

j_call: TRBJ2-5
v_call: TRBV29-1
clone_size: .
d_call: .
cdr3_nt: TGCAGCGTGGGCTCTAGCTATCGGGAGACCCAGTACTTC
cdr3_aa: CSVGSSYRETQYF

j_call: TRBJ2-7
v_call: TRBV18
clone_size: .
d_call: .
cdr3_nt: TGTGCCAGCTCACCAGCGCTTACACAGGATGGCGAGCAGTACTTC
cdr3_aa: CASSPALTQDGEQYF